The 5 T cell receptor beta chains below were found in one sample sequenced in a study of multiple sclerosis patients with progressive multifocal leukoencephalopathy. Described time point: around 12 months of natalizumab therapy. Some clones are missing from TCRdb's copy, which holds only in-frame ones; the method was immunoSEQ multiplex PCR. In the table there are around 30,000 clones, nearly 90% of which are singletons. This specimen consisted of PBMCs, obtained from a patient treated with natalizumab. These receptors all stem from a human donor with multiple sclerosis.

This clone was observed a handful of times. This chain connects TRBV9 to TRBJ2-1; TRBD1 matches 9 bases. The J segment lost 2 bases and the V segment lost 4 bases, leaving 7 bases of the junction unmatched. The CDR3 spans 16 residues. Germline lookup yields CDR1 SGDLS and CDR2 YYNGEE. CDR3: CASSPRWDRAYNEQFF. The CDR3 bases are TGTGCCAGCAGCCCCCGATGGGACAGGGCCTACAATGAGCAGTTCTTC.

The V call is TRBV6-5, the J call TRBJ2-5; the match to TRBD2 covers 12 bases. J was trimmed by 4 bases and V by 4 bases; bases with no gene match: 1. Germline V gene data show CDR1 as MNHEY and CDR2 as SVGAGI. CDR3 length: 14 residues. The CDR3 here is CASSSSGGAETQYF. The CDR3 coding sequence is TGTGCCAGCAGTTCTAGCGGGGGGGCAGAGACCCAGTACTTC.

This chain connects TRBV29-1 to TRBJ2-7; D remains unclear. The CDR3 consists of 18 residues. Germline V CDR1 and CDR2: SQVTM, ANQGSEA. With 8 bases removed from V and 0 bases from J, the gap between germline ends came to 29 bases. The DNA for the CDR3 is TGCAGCACAGAAATCCGCCATAGAAATCTCTCCTCCTCCTACGAGCAGTACTTC. Translation gives CSTEIRHRNLSSSYEQYF.

The chain uses TRBV2 and TRBJ1-5, with D hard to call. V dropped 6 bases and J dropped 1 base, with 16 bases sitting between them. This CDR3 is built from 16 residues. Germline V gene lookup returns CDR1 SNHLY and CDR2 FYNNEI. The CDR3 loop reads CASSGIEGVSNQPQHF. Written as DNA, the CDR3 is TGTGCCAGCAGCGGTATAGAGGGTGTAAGCAATCAGCCCCAGCATTTT.

The rearrangement uses TRBV19 and TRBJ2-4, with 8 bases identical to TRBD1. Germline CDR1 is LNHDA and CDR2 is SQIVND (reference sequence). The J segment lost 1 base and the V segment lost 7 bases, leaving 6 bases of the junction unmatched. CDR3 size: 15 residues. CDR3 DNA: TGTGCCAGTACTCGGGACAGGTCGGCCAAAAACATTCAGTACTTC. Encoded protein: CASTRDRSAKNIQYF. The whole variable domain, remainder taken from reference TRBV19 and TRBJ2-4, is DGGITQSPKYLFRKEGQNVTLSCEQNLNHDAMYWYRQDPGQGLRLIYYSQIVNDFQKGDIAEGYSVSREKKESFPLTVTSAQKNPTAFYLCASTRDRSAKNIQYFGAGTRLSVL.